These 31 T cell receptor beta chains were all obtained from the same sample, sequenced in a study of T cell repertoires in cytomegalovirus infection (dated by TCRdb to the late 2010s). Sequencing instrument: Illumina HiSeq 1500. Starting from the raw public reads, TCRdb applied fastp trimming at Q25, assembled clones with MiXCR and retained in-frame beta chains. Duplicate CDR3 protein sequences are folded into a single record with the most common DNA and genes. For this sample there are about 360,000 distinct CDR3 sequences; about a sixth appear just once. The ten largest clones take up 8.7% of the sample. Specimen: PBMCs. These receptors all stem from a human donor in good health (CMV status not recorded). Some clones in this sample may be carry-over from other donors' samples.

The sample holds a few counts of this clonotype. V and J are TRBV3-1 and TRBJ1-5, with a weak D call TRBD1 (5 bases). V lost 0 bases and J 7 bases, leaving 10 bases between the germline ends. This CDR3 region has 14 residues. Germline V lookup: CDR1 LGHDT, CDR2 YNNKEL (reference sequence). The CDR3 reads CASSQDGREQPQHF. The CDR3, as DNA: TGTGCCAGCAGCCAAGATGGCAGGGAGCAGCCCCAGCATTTT.

This clonotype was recorded a few times. V and J are TRBV7-2 and TRBJ1-6; D is ambiguous. The CDR3 runs to 12 residues. Germline V gives CDR1 SGHTA, CDR2 FQGNSA. V was pared by 4 bases and J by 8 bases, with 6 bases between. The CDR3 nucleotides read TGTGCCAGCAGCTCAACACATTCACCCCTCCACTTT. Translation gives CASSSTHSPLHF.

This clonotype came up many times. The gene calls are TRBV7-2 and TRBJ2-2; D may be TRBD1 or TRBD2 (5 bases each). Trimming stripped 2 bases from V and 7 bases from J, with 14 bases between. The CDR3 runs 15 residues. Germline assignment: CDR1 SGHTA and CDR2 FQGNSA. The CDR3 spells CASSLRGLRGGELFF. For the CDR3, the DNA is TGTGCCAGCAGCTTACGGGGCTTGAGGGGCGGGGAGCTGTTTTTT.

The rearrangement uses TRBV7-2 and TRBJ1-1; D not certain. The CDR3 has 13 residues. Trimming cost V 3 bases and J 3 bases, with 8 bases left between them. Germline V gives CDR1 SGHTA, CDR2 FQGNSA. CDR3 loop: CASSFQEDTEAFF. CDR3 bases: TGTGCCAGCAGCTTCCAGGAGGACACTGAAGCTTTCTTT.

There are a few counts of this clonotype. The chain carries TRBV20-1 and TRBJ2-3; 7 bases map to TRBD2. The J segment lost 9 bases and the V segment lost 7 bases, leaving 16 bases of the junction unmatched. This CDR3 spans 14 amino acids. Germline V gene lookup returns CDR1 DFQATT and CDR2 SNEGSKA (reference sequence). The CDR3 sequence is CSVPRAGSLLTQYF. CDR3 coding DNA: TGCAGTGTGCCCCGAGCGGGGTCCTTGTTGACGCAGTATTTT.

The sample holds many counts of this clonotype. This chain links TRBV12-3 or TRBV12-4 with TRBJ2-3, with TRBD2 as a possible D gene (5 bases). This CDR3 is 17 amino acids long. Trimming stripped 5 bases from V and 3 bases from J, with 21 bases between. The CDR3 DNA sequence: TGTGCCAGCAGTCTGGGGAAGTATCGGGGTAGAACAGATACGCAGTATTTT. Its translation is CASSLGKYRGRTDTQYF.

In this sample, this clonotype turned up many times. The V call is TRBV7-2, the J call TRBJ2-5; TRBD2 might be the D (7 bases). CDR1 and CDR2 (germline): SGHTA, FQGNSA. V was pared by 6 bases and J by 6 bases, with 14 bases between. The CDR3 consists of 13 residues. DNA for the CDR3: TGTGCCAGCAGTTCGGGGGGCCTTAAGACCCAGTACTTC. This codes for CASSSGGLKTQYF.

This clonotype was counted only a few times. The chain uses TRBV20-1 and TRBJ2-7, with a weak D call TRBD2 (6 bases). Germline-derived CDR1 and CDR2 are DFQATT and SNEGSKA (reference sequence). The CDR3 runs 13 residues. V lost 1 base to trimming and J lost 5 bases, with 12 bases between them. CDR3 sequence: CSARVWGVNEQYF. Here the CDR3 DNA reads TGCAGTGCTAGAGTTTGGGGGGTCAACGAGCAGTACTTC.

This clonotype was recorded many times. This chain connects TRBV7-8 to TRBJ1-1; possibly TRBD1 for D (5 bases). Germline assignment: CDR1 SGHVS and CDR2 FQNEAQ. The CDR3 consists of 13 residues. The germline V and J ends were trimmed by 5 bases and 6 bases, with 13 bases remaining between them. This CDR3 is CASSAAQGSEAFF. The CDR3 region has the DNA TGTGCCAGCAGCGCGGCTCAGGGATCTGAAGCTTTCTTT.

This chain uses TRBV5-1 with TRBJ1-1; D may be TRBD1 (6 bases). V lost 1 base and J lost 0, with 10 bases in between. Germline V gene data show CDR1 as SGHRS and CDR2 as YFSETQ. The length of the CDR3 is 15 residues. This CDR3 is CASSLTGSMNTEAFF. The CDR3 coding sequence is TGCGCCAGCAGCTTGACAGGGTCCATGAACACTGAAGCTTTCTTT.

The CDR3 sequence is CASSLGLAGVRDTQYF. The CDR3 bases are TGCGCCAGCAGCTTAGGACTAGCGGGAGTCCGAGATACGCAGTATTTT. V usage is TRBV5-1 and J usage is TRBJ2-3; 13 bases are shared with TRBD2. Germline V CDR1 and CDR2: SGHRS, YFSETQ. CDR3 size: 16 residues. V was clipped by 2 bases and J by 5 bases; unmatched bases: 5. The whole variable domain, remainder taken from reference TRBV5-1 and TRBJ2-3, is KAGVTQTPRYLIKTRGQQVTLSCSPISGHRSVSWYQQTPGQGLQFLFEYFSETQRNKGNFPGRFSGRQFSNSRSEMNVSTLELGDSALYLCASSLGLAGVRDTQYFGPGTRLTVL.

The table lists this clonotype with a few counts. This chain joins TRBV20-1 and TRBJ2-7, with a tentative D call TRBD1 (5 bases). The ends were cut back, 0 bases at V and 6 bases at J, with 15 bases in the middle. The germline V gene has CDR1 DFQATT and CDR2 SNEGSKA (reference sequence). This CDR3 has 14 amino acids. CDR3 coding DNA: TGCAGTGCTAGAGATCAGGGTATAGGCTTCGAGCAGTACTTC. Protein product: CSARDQGIGFEQYF.

V usage is TRBV5-1 and J usage is TRBJ2-2, with D unclear. CDR1 is SGHRS and CDR2 is YFSETQ in the germline V gene. V gave up 0 bases and J gave up 10 bases, with 10 bases separating them. The CDR3 spans 13 residues. The CDR3, as DNA: TGCGCCAGCAGCTTGGTAGGCGGTGTGGAGCTGTTTTTT. Translated, it gives CASSLVGGVELFF. Combining the CDR3 with reference TRBV5-1 and TRBJ2-2 gives the whole variable domain KAGVTQTPRYLIKTRGQQVTLSCSPISGHRSVSWYQQTPGQGLQFLFEYFSETQRNKGNFPGRFSGRQFSNSRSEMNVSTLELGDSALYLCASSLVGGVELFFGEGSRLTVL.

This chain joins TRBV4-2 and TRBJ1-1; weak D call: TRBD1 (6 bases). CDR1 and CDR2 (germline): LGHNA, YNFKEQ. Deletions cut 4 bases from V and 1 base from J, with 13 bases between. This CDR3 region has 15 residues. In DNA form, the CDR3 reads TGTGCCAGCAGCCTTACGCTGGACAGGAACACTGAAGCTTTCTTT. Translated, it gives CASSLTLDRNTEAFF.

This clonotype was observed a few times. The J gene is TRBJ1-5, the V gene TRBV7-8; D gene ambiguous. Trimming left V 7 bases short and J 1 base short, with 14 bases between. The CDR3 length is 15 residues. Germline assignment: CDR1 SGHVS and CDR2 FQNEAQ. Here the CDR3 DNA reads TGTGCCAGCACCCAAGATAAGGCGAGCAATCAGCCCCAGCATTTT. It codes for CASTQDKASNQPQHF.

This clonotype has just a few counts. This chain connects TRBV19 to TRBJ1-2; D ambiguous. CDR3 length: 12 amino acids. CDR1 is LNHDA, CDR2 SQIVND, per germline (reference sequence). Trimming shortened V by 8 bases and J by 4 bases, and 11 bases separated the two germline ends. The CDR3: CASGGGSYGYTF. The CDR3 DNA reads TGTGCCAGTGGCGGCGGCAGCTATGGCTACACCTTC. Combining the CDR3 with reference TRBV19 and TRBJ1-2 gives the whole variable domain DGGITQSPKYLFRKEGQNVTLSCEQNLNHDAMYWYRQDPGQGLRLIYYSQIVNDFQKGDIAEGYSVSREKKESFPLTVTSAQKNPTAFYLCASGGGSYGYTFGSGTRLTVV.

In its sample, this clonotype was seen a few times. This chain joins TRBV5-1 and TRBJ1-1, with unresolved D. The V and J ends lost 6 bases and 6 bases respectively, with 15 bases between them. This CDR3 has 13 amino acids. From germline, CDR1 is SGHRS and CDR2 YFSETQ. DNA for the CDR3: TGCGCCAGCACGGTGGACCCTAACGCTGAAGCTTTCTTT. Its protein is CASTVDPNAEAFF. The whole variable domain, filled in from reference TRBV5-1 and TRBJ1-1, reads KAGVTQTPRYLIKTRGQQVTLSCSPISGHRSVSWYQQTPGQGLQFLFEYFSETQRNKGNFPGRFSGRQFSNSRSEMNVSTLELGDSALYLCASTVDPNAEAFFGQGTRLTVV.

The chain couples TRBV28 to TRBJ1-6; the D gene is possibly TRBD1 (5 bases). The CDR3 consists of 15 residues. Trimming removed 8 bases from V and 0 bases from J, with 11 bases in between. The germline CDR1 and CDR2 sequences are MDHEN and SYDVKM. CDR3 bases: TGTGCCAGCGTACAGGAGAGCTCCTATAATTCACCCCTCCACTTT. This translates into CASVQESSYNSPLHF. Drawing the rest from reference TRBV28 and TRBJ1-6, the complete variable domain is DVKVTQSSRYLVKRTGEKVFLECVQDMDHENMFWYRQDPGLGLRLIYFSYDVKMKEKGDIPEGYSVSREKKERFSLILESASTNQTSMYLCASVQESSYNSPLHFGNGTRLTVT.

This rearrangement joins TRBV29-1 to TRBJ2-1; 13 bases match TRBD2. This CDR3 comprises 17 residues. V lost 6 bases and J lost 6; bases outside the gene matches: 14. The germline V gene has CDR1 SQVTM and CDR2 ANQGSEA. CDR3 coding DNA: TGCAGCGTGATGACTAGCGGGAGGACCTTTTTTGCCAATGAGCAGTTCTTC. Its protein product is CSVMTSGRTFFANEQFF.

Only a few counts were recorded for this clonotype. The chain combines TRBV4-2 with TRBJ2-1; unclear D gene. The ends were cut back, 0 bases at V and 2 bases at J, with 8 bases in the middle. This CDR3 is 15 amino acids long. Germline CDR1 and CDR2: LGHNA and YNFKEQ. The CDR3 nucleotides are TGTGCCAGCAGCCAAGATACGAACCCCTACAATGAGCAGTTCTTC. Translation gives CASSQDTNPYNEQFF.

This rearrangement joins TRBV27 to TRBJ1-1; no firm D call. This CDR3 is built from 13 residues. V shed 3 bases and J shed 7 bases, with 12 bases lying between them. Germline V gene lookup returns CDR1 MNHEY and CDR2 SMNVEV (reference sequence). In nucleotides, the CDR3 is TGTGCCAGCAGTTTTGACAAGTCGGGTGAAGCTTTCTTT. Translated, it gives CASSFDKSGEAFF.

This clonotype turned up a few times. The rearrangement joins TRBV12-3 or TRBV12-4 to TRBJ1-5; a possible D gene is TRBD1 (6 bases). The V end lost 8 bases, the J end lost 4 bases, and 15 bases lay between the germline ends. This CDR3 contains 14 residues. The CDR3 DNA is TGTGCCAGCGCGTACAGGGTCGGGAATCAGCCCCAGCATTTT. It encodes CASAYRVGNQPQHF.

V usage is TRBV4-3 and J usage is TRBJ2-3; D unclear. The CDR3 has 13 residues. V dropped 4 bases and J dropped 5 bases, with 10 bases sitting between them. The germline V gene has CDR1 LGHNA and CDR2 YSLEER. CDR3 bases: TGCGCCAGCAGCCTCACCTGGGGAGATACGCAGTATTTT. It is translated as CASSLTWGDTQYF.

This clonotype was seen only a few times. The rearrangement joins TRBV7-9 to TRBJ2-1; TRBD2 might be the D (5 bases). Germline V gene lookup returns CDR1 SEHNR and CDR2 FQNEAQ (reference sequence). The CDR3 spans 13 residues. V dropped 5 bases and J dropped 4 bases, with 9 bases sitting between them. As DNA, the CDR3 is TGTGCCAGCAGCGCAAGCGGTTACAATGAGCAGTTCTTC. Protein product: CASSASGYNEQFF.

The gene calls are TRBV19 and TRBJ1-6; no firm D call. Germline assignment: CDR1 LNHDA and CDR2 SQIVND (reference sequence). This CDR3 spans 13 amino acids. Trimming took 4 bases from V and 6 from J, leaving 7 bases between them. The CDR3 DNA follows: TGTGCCAGTAGTACAGGAATTAATTCACCCCTCCACTTT. The encoded protein is CASSTGINSPLHF. Using reference TRBV19 and TRBJ1-6 for the parts outside the CDR3, the full variable domain is DGGITQSPKYLFRKEGQNVTLSCEQNLNHDAMYWYRQDPGQGLRLIYYSQIVNDFQKGDIAEGYSVSREKKESFPLTVTSAQKNPTAFYLCASSTGINSPLHFGNGTRLTVT.

This clonotype was seen ten or more times. As DNA, the CDR3 is TGTGCCAGCAGCCCCTCTCGAGCGGGCCTCACAGATACGCAGTATTTT. The encoded protein is CASSPSRAGLTDTQYF. This rearrangement joins TRBV7-6 to TRBJ2-3, with a possible D match to TRBD2 (6 bases). V lost 5 bases to trimming and J lost 2 bases, with 17 bases between them. CDR3 length: 16 amino acids. The germline V gene encodes CDR1 SGHVS and CDR2 FNYEAQ.

The sample holds a few counts of this clonotype. This chain links TRBV6-8 with TRBJ2-7; D is possibly TRBD2 (8 bases). Germline loops: CDR1 MNHGY, CDR2 SAAAGT. Trimming cost V 3 bases and J 7 bases, with 22 bases left between them. There are 16 residues in the CDR3. CDR3 in DNA: TGTGCCAGCAGTTATAGCGGGGACAGACCGTCGAGGGAGCAGTACTTC. Translating it yields CASSYSGDRPSREQYF.

This clonotype was counted between two and nine times. The rearrangement uses TRBV19 and TRBJ2-1, with TRBD2 matching 9 bases. The V segment lost 0 bases and the J segment 10 bases; nucleotides outside the gene matches: 10. The CDR3 is 16 residues long. Germline V lookup: CDR1 LNHDA, CDR2 SQIVND (reference sequence). CDR3 DNA sequence: TGTGCCAGTAGTATAGATTTGACTAGCGGAGTGACCGAGCAGTTCTTC. This sequence encodes CASSIDLTSGVTEQFF. Based on the CDR3 plus reference TRBV19 and TRBJ2-1, the full variable domain is DGGITQSPKYLFRKEGQNVTLSCEQNLNHDAMYWYRQDPGQGLRLIYYSQIVNDFQKGDIAEGYSVSREKKESFPLTVTSAQKNPTAFYLCASSIDLTSGVTEQFFGPGTRLTVL.

For this clonotype: At one boundary the junction diverges from the germline segment, which might be a read error. The V and J genes are TRBV7-9 and TRBJ1-2; possible D gene TRBD1, 5 bases. The CDR3 is 14 residues long. CDR1 SEHNR and CDR2 FQNEAQ come from the germline V gene (reference sequence). CDR3 amino acids: CGSSSRDGSYGYTF. The CDR3 DNA reads as TGTGGCAGCAGCTCCCGGGACGGAAGCTATGGCTACACCTTC.

This clonotype has a handful of counts. The chain uses TRBV7-6 and TRBJ1-1; no clear D. Trimming shortened V by 5 bases and J by 1 base, and 14 bases separated the two germline ends. The germline V gene has CDR1 SGHVS and CDR2 FNYEAQ. This CDR3 spans 15 amino acids. CDR3 sequence: CASSLETFGNTEAFF. CDR3 bases: TGTGCCAGCAGCCTCGAGACCTTTGGGAACACTGAAGCTTTCTTT.

This clonotype occurred many times. This sequence joins TRBV11-2 and TRBJ2-3; D unclear. The CDR3 has 12 residues. The V end was cut by 6 bases, the J end by 4 bases, with 8 bases between. Per the germline V gene, CDR1 is SGHAT and CDR2 is FQNNGV. This chain's CDR3 is CASSPGSDTQYF. The CDR3 DNA sequence: TGTGCCAGCAGTCCCGGGTCAGATACGCAGTATTTT.